This entry lists 29 T cell receptor beta chains sequenced from one sample in a study of cytomegalovirus exposure and HLA in healthy donors. PCR employed 60 Vbeta and 13 Jbeta primers. The method was immunoSEQ multiplex PCR; TCRdb's version includes in-frame clones alone and lacks a portion of them. The sample lists roughly 200,000 clones; 70% to 80% were seen once. The specimen was PBMCs. These receptors all come from a male donor in good health and CMV-seronegative.

The gene calls are TRBV15 and TRBJ1-1; 7 nucleotides line up with TRBD1. Germline V lookup: CDR1 LNHNV, CDR2 YYDKDF (reference sequence). The V and J ends lost 2 bases and 1 base, in that order; junction bases with no gene match: 10. The CDR3 is 17 residues long. In DNA form, the CDR3 reads TGTGCCACCAGCAGAAATCCCCAGGGGGGCCCGAACACTGAAGCTTTCTTT. It encodes CATSRNPQGGPNTEAFF. Using reference TRBV15 and TRBJ1-1 for the parts outside the CDR3, the full variable domain is DAMVIQNPRYQVTQFGKPVTLSCSQTLNHNVMYWYQQKSSQAPKLLFHYYDKDFNNEADTPDNFQSRRPNTSFCFLDIRSPGLGDTAMYLCATSRNPQGGPNTEAFFGQGTRLTVV.

This chain uses TRBV4-2 with TRBJ2-3; no definite D call. Per the germline V gene, CDR1 is LGHNA and CDR2 is YNFKEQ. The CDR3 runs to 14 residues. V lost 1 base and J 0 bases, leaving 5 bases between the germline ends. CDR3 region: CASSQGQSTDTQYF. CDR3 sequence (DNA): TGTGCCAGCAGCCAAGGGCAGAGCACAGATACGCAGTATTTT.

This sequence joins TRBV9 and TRBJ1-1, with 12 bases that match TRBD1. Germline V lookup: CDR1 SGDLS, CDR2 YYNGEE. The CDR3 is 17 amino acids. Germline trimming cut 6 bases from V and 1 base from J; bases unmatched to any gene: 10. The CDR3 DNA follows: TGTGCCAGCAACCGTAGGGGGACAGGGGGCGGGAACACTGAAGCTTTCTTT. Its protein product is CASNRRGTGGGNTEAFF.

This clone occurred a few times. The rearrangement joins TRBV6-1 to TRBJ1-5; possibly TRBD1 for D (5 bases). Trimming took off 4 bases at V and 9 bases at J, with 10 bases between the two ends. The CDR3 runs 12 residues. Germline CDR1 reads MNHNS; CDR2 reads SASEGT. This CDR3 reads CASSAGKGPQHF. The CDR3 DNA reads as TGTGCCAGCAGTGCAGGGAAAGGGCCCCAGCATTTT.

V is TRBV28 and J is TRBJ1-5; 7 bases are shared with TRBD1. CDR3 size: 15 residues. J lost 2 bases, V lost 6 bases, and 7 bases had no gene match. Looked up from germline, CDR1 is MDHEN and CDR2 is SYDVKM. The CDR3, as DNA: TGTGCCAGCAGACGACAGGGCGATGGCAATCAGCCCCAGCATTTT. Translated, it gives CASRRQGDGNQPQHF.

The chain employs TRBV19 and TRBJ2-3; no definite D call. Germline V lookup: CDR1 LNHDA, CDR2 SQIVND (reference sequence). Trimming stripped 5 bases from V and 5 bases from J, with 8 bases between. The CDR3 spans 12 residues. The CDR3 loop is CASSVGGDTQYF. In DNA form, the CDR3 reads TGTGCCAGTAGTGTAGGCGGAGATACGCAGTATTTT.

The genes are TRBV5-1 and TRBJ1-5, with TRBD1 matching over 7 bases. This CDR3 contains 13 residues. After removal of 0 bases from V and 9 bases from J, the junction contained 3 bases not matched to a gene. From germline, CDR1 is SGHRS and CDR2 YFSETQ. The CDR3 sequence is CASSLGQGGPQHF. The CDR3 DNA is TGCGCCAGCAGCTTGGGACAGGGAGGGCCCCAGCATTTT.

The sample holds a few counts of this clone. The chain recombines TRBV7-2 with TRBJ1-3; TRBD1 matches 7 bases. The CDR3 is 17 residues long. Germline V CDR1 and CDR2: SGHTA, FQGNSA. The ends lost 0 bases at V and 5 bases at J; junction bases unmatched: 10. CDR3 sequence (DNA): TGTGCCAGCAGCTTAGCGCTAGGGGGACAGACTAGAAACACCATATATTTT. Residues: CASSLALGGQTRNTIYF.

The rearrangement joins TRBV28 to TRBJ1-3; tentatively, D is TRBD1 (6 bases). Trimming left V 2 bases short and J 3 bases short, with 14 bases between. Germline assignment: CDR1 MDHEN and CDR2 SYDVKM. The CDR3 runs to 16 residues. Written as DNA, the CDR3 is TGTGCCAGCAGTTTAGCCATCGGGACACTTGGAAACACCATATATTTT. This gives the protein CASSLAIGTLGNTIYF.

This clone has a handful of counts. The chain is built from TRBV28 and TRBJ1-1; D perhaps matches TRBD1 (6 bases). The V and J ends lost 5 bases and 0 bases respectively, with 10 bases between them. Germline V lookup: CDR1 MDHEN, CDR2 SYDVKM. The CDR3 sequence is 14 residues long. The CDR3 is CASSRTGLNTEAFF. In DNA form, the CDR3 reads TGTGCCAGCAGTCGAACAGGGTTGAACACTGAAGCTTTCTTT.

This clone was detected only once. The chain uses TRBV7-8 and TRBJ2-7, with 7 bases identical to TRBD2. The CDR3 is made up of 19 amino acids. The V gene end was trimmed by 8 bases and the J gene end by 5 bases; junction bases not matched to a gene: 27. Germline V gene lookup returns CDR1 SGHVS and CDR2 FQNEAQ. CDR3 bases: TGTGCCAGCGCTTTCGCGGTCGTTAGGCGGGCTGCGCGGGGGAACGAGCAGTACTTC. It codes for CASAFAVVRRAARGNEQYF. The whole variable domain, remainder taken from reference TRBV7-8 and TRBJ2-7, is GAGVSQSPRYKVAKRGQDVALRCDPISGHVSLFWYQQALGQGPEFLTYFQNEAQLDKSGLPSDRFFAERPEGSVSTLKIQRTQQEDSAVYLCASAFAVVRRAARGNEQYFGPGTRLTVT.

The chain is built from TRBV30 and TRBJ1-2; TRBD1 matches at 10 bases. The CDR3 totals 14 residues. Germline assignment: CDR1 GTSNPN and CDR2 SVGIG (reference sequence). J lost 4 bases, V lost 2 bases, and 4 bases had no gene match. CDR3 coding DNA: TGTGCCTGGAGTCGGGACAGGGGCATCTATGGCTACACCTTC. It codes for CAWSRDRGIYGYTF.

The sample holds one count of this clone. The chain has TRBV7-9 and TRBJ2-6; TRBD2 matches at 7 bases. The CDR3 consists of 18 residues. In germline, CDR1 is SEHNR, CDR2 FQNEAQ (reference sequence). V was clipped by 3 bases and J by 0 bases; unmatched bases: 8. As DNA, the CDR3 is TGTGCCAGCAGCTTGGGAGGGATGGGCCGCTCTGGGGCCAACGTCCTGACTTTC. It encodes CASSLGGMGRSGANVLTF.

For this clone: The junction does not match germline at one end; this may be a read error. The V and J genes are TRBV7-9 and TRBJ1-2; D is uncertain. CDR1 is SEHNR and CDR2 is FQNEAQ in the germline V gene (reference sequence). This CDR3 has 13 amino acids. CDR3 nucleotide sequence: TGTTCCAGCAGCCTCGGGGTTAACTATGGCTACACCTTC. The encoded protein is CSSSLGVNYGYTF.

The genes are TRBV4-2 and TRBJ1-6, with 9 bases aligning to TRBD1. The CDR3 loop spans 21 amino acids. J gave up 0 bases and V 0 bases, and 12 bases lay outside the gene matches. CDR1 LGHNA and CDR2 YNFKEQ come from the germline V gene. CDR3 region: CASSQDGPGQGHPSYNSPLHF. The CDR3, as DNA: TGTGCCAGCAGCCAAGATGGGCCCGGACAGGGGCACCCCTCCTATAATTCACCCCTCCACTTT.

The chain's CDR3 is CASSQVELVGNIQYF. CDR3 nucleotide sequence: TGTGCCAGCAGCCAAGTGGAACTAGTAGGAAACATTCAGTACTTC. This rearrangement joins TRBV4-2 to TRBJ2-4; maybe TRBD2 (5 bases). Trimming shortened V by 1 base and J by 6 bases, and 13 bases separated the two germline ends. The CDR3 is made up of 15 amino acids. In germline, CDR1 is LGHNA, CDR2 YNFKEQ.

This sequence joins TRBV6-1 and TRBJ1-2; 7 bases are shared with TRBD1. CDR1 MNHNS and CDR2 SASEGT come from the germline V gene. V shed 6 bases, J shed 4 bases, and the junction held 8 bases outside the gene matches. This CDR3 is 14 amino acids long. The CDR3 DNA is TGTGCCAGCAGGAGAGGGGGCGGCACCTATGGCTACACCTTC. Residues: CASRRGGGTYGYTF.

There are a few counts of this clone. In the same sample, other DNA sequences code for this CDR3. The CDR3 region has the DNA TGTGCCAGTAGACAAGCGGGGGAGACCCAGTACTTC. It yields the protein CASRQAGETQYF. The chain is built from TRBV19 and TRBJ2-5; 7 positions agree with TRBD2. J lost 5 bases, V lost 6 bases, and 3 bases had no gene match. The CDR3 extends over 12 amino acids. The germline gives CDR1 LNHDA, CDR2 SQIVND (reference sequence).

This clone was found many times. The chain recombines TRBV5-1 with TRBJ2-7, with D possibly being TRBD2 (6 bases). V was clipped by 4 bases and J by 0 bases, with 17 bases between them. This CDR3 is built from 16 residues. Germline lookup yields CDR1 SGHRS and CDR2 YFSETQ. For the CDR3, the DNA is TGCGCCAGCAGCCAAGCTGAAGGGACTGGCTCCTACGAGCAGTACTTC. Protein sequence: CASSQAEGTGSYEQYF.

This chain connects TRBV7-2 to TRBJ2-1; 8 nucleotides line up with TRBD2. Germline CDR1 and CDR2: SGHTA and FQGNSA. V lost 3 bases, J lost 10 bases, and 11 bases stayed unmatched. The CDR3 covers 15 residues. The DNA for the CDR3 is TGTGCCAGCAGCTTGGCGGGAGGAAGGATGAGAGAGCAGTTCTTC. It specifies CASSLAGGRMREQFF.

This chain uses TRBV2 with TRBJ1-5; 10 positions match TRBD1. CDR3 length: 15 residues. Unmatched junction bases numbered 3, after V lost 4 bases and J lost 3 bases. Germline lookup yields CDR1 SNHLY and CDR2 FYNNEI. The CDR3 reads CASSGDRGDNQPQHF. Here the CDR3 DNA reads TGTGCCAGCAGTGGGGACAGGGGAGACAATCAGCCCCAGCATTTT.

The chain joins TRBV6-1 to TRBJ1-2; 11 bases match TRBD1. Germline CDR1 and CDR2: MNHNS and SASEGT. J lost 8 bases, V lost 3 bases, and 11 bases had no gene match. CDR3 size: 16 residues. As DNA, the CDR3 is TGTGCCAGCAGTGACAGTGCCGGACAGGGGGCGAGAGGCTACACCTTC. Protein sequence: CASSDSAGQGARGYTF.

Details on this clone: Other DNA sequences in the sample encode the same CDR3. The chain combines TRBV19 with TRBJ1-2, with 7 nucleotides matching TRBD1. This CDR3 has 14 residues. With V trimmed by 1 base and J by 4 bases, 3 bases remained unmatched. Germline lookup yields CDR1 LNHDA and CDR2 SQIVND (reference sequence). For the CDR3, the DNA is TGTGCCAGTAGTATAGGACAGGGCGGCTATGGCTACACCTTC. Its protein is CASSIGQGGYGYTF.

This chain joins TRBV5-1 and TRBJ1-3; tentative D call: TRBD1 (6 bases). Deletions cut 4 bases from V and 2 bases from J, with 16 bases between. The CDR3 extends over 16 amino acids. CDR1 SGHRS and CDR2 YFSETQ come from the germline V gene. CDR3 DNA sequence: TGCGCCAGCAGCGAAAGGACAGATCGCCCTGGAAACACCATATATTTT. Translating gives CASSERTDRPGNTIYF.

This clone was counted only a few times. The chain is built from TRBV30 and TRBJ1-2; TRBD1 matches 7 bases. Germline CDR1 reads GTSNPN; CDR2 reads SVGIG (reference sequence). The CDR3 has 12 amino acids. The junction had 8 bases not matched to a gene; V was cut back by 1 base and J by 12 bases. CDR3 in DNA: TGTGCCTGGAGTGCCACCCGGACAGGCAACACCTTC. This translates into CAWSATRTGNTF. The variable domain in full, with the rest retrieved from reference TRBV30 and TRBJ1-2, is SQTIHQWPATLVQPVGSPLSLECTVEGTSNPNLYWYRQAAGRGLQLLFYSVGIGQISSEVPQNLSASRPQDRQFILSSKKLLLSDSGFYLCAWSATRTGNTFGSGTRLTVV.

In this sample, this clone turned up a few times. In nucleotides, the CDR3 is TGTGCCAGTAGTATCGGTGGAAACACCATATATTTT. Translating gives CASSIGGNTIYF. This chain links TRBV19 with TRBJ1-3; D is uncertain. CDR1 LNHDA and CDR2 SQIVND come from the germline V gene (reference sequence). CDR3 size: 12 residues. V was shortened by 3 bases and J by 3 bases, with 3 bases between the two germline ends.

The rearrangement uses TRBV7-3 and TRBJ2-3; TRBD2 matches at 9 bases. The ends lost 1 base at V and 3 bases at J; junction bases unmatched: 5. There are 16 residues in the CDR3. Germline V lookup: CDR1 SGHTA, CDR2 FQGTGA. The CDR3 sequence is CASSLNERGVTDTQYF. The CDR3 DNA reads as TGTGCCAGCAGCTTAAATGAGCGGGGGGTAACAGATACGCAGTATTTT.

The chain carries TRBV7-7 and TRBJ2-5, with 7 bases aligning to TRBD2. Germline loops: CDR1 SSHAT, CDR2 FNYEAQ (reference sequence). This CDR3 has 15 amino acids. V lost 4 bases, J lost 3 bases, and 8 bases stayed unmatched. The CDR3 protein is CASSSARDYEETQYF. Here the CDR3 DNA reads TGTGCCAGCAGCTCGGCCCGGGACTATGAAGAGACCCAGTACTTC.

J is TRBJ2-5 and V is TRBV28; D gene unclear. The better agreement between TRBJ2-7 and the DNA end casts doubt on the J call. Looked up from germline, CDR1 is MDHEN and CDR2 is SYDVKM. The CDR3 contains 11 residues. The CDR3 sequence: CALGQPYEQYF. CDR3 DNA: TGTGCGCTAGGTCAGCCCTACGAGCAGTACTTC.